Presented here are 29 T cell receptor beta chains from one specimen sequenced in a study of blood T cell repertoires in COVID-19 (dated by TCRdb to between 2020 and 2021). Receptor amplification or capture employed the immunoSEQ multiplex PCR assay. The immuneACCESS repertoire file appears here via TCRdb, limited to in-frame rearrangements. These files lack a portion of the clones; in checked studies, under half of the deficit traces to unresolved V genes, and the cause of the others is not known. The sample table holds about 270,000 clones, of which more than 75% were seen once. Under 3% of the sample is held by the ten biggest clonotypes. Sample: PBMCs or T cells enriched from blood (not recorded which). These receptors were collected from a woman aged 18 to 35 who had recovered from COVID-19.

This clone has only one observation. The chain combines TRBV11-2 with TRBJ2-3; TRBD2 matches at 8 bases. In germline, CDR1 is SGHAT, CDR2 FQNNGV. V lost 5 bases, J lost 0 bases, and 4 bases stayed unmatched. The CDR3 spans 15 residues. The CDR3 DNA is TGTGCCAGCAGCACCTTAGCGGGGAGCACAGATACGCAGTATTTT. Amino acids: CASSTLAGSTDTQYF.

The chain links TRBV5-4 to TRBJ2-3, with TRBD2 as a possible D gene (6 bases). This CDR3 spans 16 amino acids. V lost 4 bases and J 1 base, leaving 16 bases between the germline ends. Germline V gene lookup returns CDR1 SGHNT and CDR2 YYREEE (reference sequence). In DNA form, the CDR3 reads TGTGCCAGCAGCCCTTTCCCGGGGACTGGCACAGATACGCAGTATTTT. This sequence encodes CASSPFPGTGTDTQYF.

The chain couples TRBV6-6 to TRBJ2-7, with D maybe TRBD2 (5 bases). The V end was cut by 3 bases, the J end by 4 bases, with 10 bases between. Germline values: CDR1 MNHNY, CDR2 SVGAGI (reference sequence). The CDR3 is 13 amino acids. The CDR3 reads CASSYRAGYEQYF. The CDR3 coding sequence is TGTGCCAGCAGTTATAGGGCGGGTTACGAGCAGTACTTC.

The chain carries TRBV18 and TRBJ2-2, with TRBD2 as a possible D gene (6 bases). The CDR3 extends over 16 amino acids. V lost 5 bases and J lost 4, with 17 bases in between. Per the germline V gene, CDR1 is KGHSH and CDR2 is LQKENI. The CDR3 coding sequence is TGTGCCAGCTCAAGGGACCCGATCGGGGGCACCGGGGAGCTGTTTTTT. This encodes CASSRDPIGGTGELFF.

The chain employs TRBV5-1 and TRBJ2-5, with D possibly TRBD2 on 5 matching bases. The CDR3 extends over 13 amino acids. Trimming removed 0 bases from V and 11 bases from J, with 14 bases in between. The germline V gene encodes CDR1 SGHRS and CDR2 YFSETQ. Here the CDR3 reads CASSLGGYQAQYF. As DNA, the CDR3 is TGCGCCAGCAGCTTGGGCGGGTATCAAGCGCAGTACTTC.

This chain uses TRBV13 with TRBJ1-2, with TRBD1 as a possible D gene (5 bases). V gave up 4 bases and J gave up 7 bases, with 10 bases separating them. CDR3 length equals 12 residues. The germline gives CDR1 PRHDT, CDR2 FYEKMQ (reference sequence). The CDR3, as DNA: TGTGCCAGCAGCTCTGCAGGGTCTGGCTACACCTTC. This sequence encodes CASSSAGSGYTF. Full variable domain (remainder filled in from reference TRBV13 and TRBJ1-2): AAGVIQSPRHLIKEKRETATLKCYPIPRHDTVYWYQQGPGQDPQFLISFYEKMQSDKGSIPDRFSAQQFSDYHSELNMSSLELGDSALYFCASSSAGSGYTFGSGTRLTVV.

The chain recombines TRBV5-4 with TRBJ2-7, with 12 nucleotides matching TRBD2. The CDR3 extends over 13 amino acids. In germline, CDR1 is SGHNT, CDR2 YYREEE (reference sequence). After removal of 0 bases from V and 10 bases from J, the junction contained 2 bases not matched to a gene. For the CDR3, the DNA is TGTGCCAGCAGCTTGGGACTAGCGGGAGATCAGTACTTC. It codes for CASSLGLAGDQYF.

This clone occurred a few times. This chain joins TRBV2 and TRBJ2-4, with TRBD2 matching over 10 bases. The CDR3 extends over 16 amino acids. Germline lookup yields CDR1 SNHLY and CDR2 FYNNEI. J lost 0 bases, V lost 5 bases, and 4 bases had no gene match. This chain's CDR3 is CASSQLAGLAKNIQYF. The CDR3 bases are TGTGCCAGCAGTCAACTAGCGGGATTAGCCAAAAACATTCAGTACTTC.

The CDR3 loop reads CASALSPGNYGYTF. The CDR3 region has the DNA TGTGCCAGCGCTCTCTCACCAGGAAACTATGGCTACACCTTC. The chain combines TRBV27 with TRBJ1-2, with unresolved D. The V end was cut by 8 bases, the J end by 2 bases, with 15 bases between. The CDR3 is 14 residues long. Germline V lookup: CDR1 MNHEY, CDR2 SMNVEV (reference sequence).

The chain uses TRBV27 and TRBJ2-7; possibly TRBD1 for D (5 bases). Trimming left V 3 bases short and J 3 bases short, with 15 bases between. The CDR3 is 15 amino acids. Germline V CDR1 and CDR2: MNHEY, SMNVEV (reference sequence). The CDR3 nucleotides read TGTGCCAGCAGTTTCGAAGGACATTCTCGCTACGAGCAGTACTTC. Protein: CASSFEGHSRYEQYF.

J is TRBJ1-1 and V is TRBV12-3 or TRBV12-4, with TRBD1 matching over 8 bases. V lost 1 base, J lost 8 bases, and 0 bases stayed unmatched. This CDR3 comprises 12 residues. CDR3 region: CASSLGQGEAFF. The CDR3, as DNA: TGTGCCAGCAGTTTAGGACAGGGGGAAGCTTTCTTT.

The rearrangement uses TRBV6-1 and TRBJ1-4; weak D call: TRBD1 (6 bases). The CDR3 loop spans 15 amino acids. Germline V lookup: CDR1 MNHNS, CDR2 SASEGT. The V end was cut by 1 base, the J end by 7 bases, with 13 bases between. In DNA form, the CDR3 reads TGTGCCAGCAGTGAAGGAGGGGGTTACGGTGAAAAACTGTTTTTT. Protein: CASSEGGGYGEKLFF.

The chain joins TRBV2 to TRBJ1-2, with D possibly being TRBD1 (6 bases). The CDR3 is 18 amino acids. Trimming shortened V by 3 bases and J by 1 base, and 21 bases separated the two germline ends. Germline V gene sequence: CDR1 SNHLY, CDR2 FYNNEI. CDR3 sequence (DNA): TGTGCCAGCAGTGATGGGGGCGACAGGTACAGCTATAACTATGGCTACACCTTC. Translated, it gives CASSDGGDRYSYNYGYTF.

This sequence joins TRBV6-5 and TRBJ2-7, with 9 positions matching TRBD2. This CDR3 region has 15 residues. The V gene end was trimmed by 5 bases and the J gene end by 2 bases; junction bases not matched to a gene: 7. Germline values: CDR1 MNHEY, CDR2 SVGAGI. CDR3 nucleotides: TGTGCCAGCAGTCATCCTAGCGGGGACACCTACGAGCAGTACTTC. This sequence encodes CASSHPSGDTYEQYF.

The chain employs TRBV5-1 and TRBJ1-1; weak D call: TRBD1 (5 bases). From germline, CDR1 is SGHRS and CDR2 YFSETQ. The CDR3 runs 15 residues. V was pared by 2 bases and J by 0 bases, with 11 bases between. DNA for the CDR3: TGCGCCAGCAGCTTCTCAGGGAGGATGAACACTGAAGCTTTCTTT. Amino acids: CASSFSGRMNTEAFF. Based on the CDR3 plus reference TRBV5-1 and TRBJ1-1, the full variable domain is KAGVTQTPRYLIKTRGQQVTLSCSPISGHRSVSWYQQTPGQGLQFLFEYFSETQRNKGNFPGRFSGRQFSNSRSEMNVSTLELGDSALYLCASSFSGRMNTEAFFGQGTRLTVV.

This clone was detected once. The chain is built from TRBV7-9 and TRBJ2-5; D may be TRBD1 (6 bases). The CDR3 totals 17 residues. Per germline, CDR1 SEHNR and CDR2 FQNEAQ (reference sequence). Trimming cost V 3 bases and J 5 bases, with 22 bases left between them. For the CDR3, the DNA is TGTGCCAGCAGCTTCCCCCGTCTAGCTTTTAGGGGGGAGACCCAGTACTTC. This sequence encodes CASSFPRLAFRGETQYF.

CDR3 amino acids: CASSQFGGTGQSDISQPQHF. For the CDR3, the DNA is TGTGCCAGCAGCCAATTTGGGGGCACGGGTCAGAGCGATATCAGTCAGCCCCAGCATTTT. The chain is built from TRBV3-1 (or the pseudogene TRBV3-2) and TRBJ1-5; D perhaps matches TRBD1 (6 bases). Germline V gene sequence: CDR1 LGHDT, CDR2 YNNKEL (reference sequence). The CDR3 totals 20 residues. Deletions cut 2 bases from V and 6 bases from J, with 29 bases between.

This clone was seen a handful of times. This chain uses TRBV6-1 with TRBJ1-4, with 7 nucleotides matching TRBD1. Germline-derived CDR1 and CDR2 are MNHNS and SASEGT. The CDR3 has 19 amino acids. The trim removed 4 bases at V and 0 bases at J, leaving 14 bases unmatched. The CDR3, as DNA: TGTGCCAGCAGTGTCAAAAGGGGGACAGCAAACCCAACTAATGAAAAACTGTTTTTT. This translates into CASSVKRGTANPTNEKLFF.

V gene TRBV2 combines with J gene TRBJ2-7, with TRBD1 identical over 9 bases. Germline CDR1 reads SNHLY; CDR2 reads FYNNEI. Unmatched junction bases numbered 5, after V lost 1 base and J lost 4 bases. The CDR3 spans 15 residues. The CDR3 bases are TGTGCCAGCAGTGAAGGGGGACAGGGATGGTACGAGCAGTACTTC. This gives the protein CASSEGGQGWYEQYF.

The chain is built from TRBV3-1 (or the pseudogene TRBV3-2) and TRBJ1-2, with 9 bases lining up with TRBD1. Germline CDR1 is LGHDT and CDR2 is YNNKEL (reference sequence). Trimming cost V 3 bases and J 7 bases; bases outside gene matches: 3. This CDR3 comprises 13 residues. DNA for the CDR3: TGTGCCAGCAGCCAGACGACAGGGGGTGGCTACACCTTC. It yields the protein CASSQTTGGGYTF.

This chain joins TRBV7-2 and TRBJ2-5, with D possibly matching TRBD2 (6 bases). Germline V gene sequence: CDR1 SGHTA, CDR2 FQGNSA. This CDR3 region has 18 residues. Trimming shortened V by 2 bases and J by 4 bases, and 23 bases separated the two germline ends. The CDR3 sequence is CASSLMGLTGEFLETQYF. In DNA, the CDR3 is TGTGCCAGCAGCTTAATGGGGTTGACGGGAGAGTTTTTAGAGACCCAGTACTTC.

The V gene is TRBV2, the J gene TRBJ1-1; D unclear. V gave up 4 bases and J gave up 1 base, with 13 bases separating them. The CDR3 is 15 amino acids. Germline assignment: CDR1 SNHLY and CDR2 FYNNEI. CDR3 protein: CASSGEKGRNTEAFF. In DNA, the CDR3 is TGTGCCAGCAGTGGGGAGAAGGGTAGGAACACTGAAGCTTTCTTT.

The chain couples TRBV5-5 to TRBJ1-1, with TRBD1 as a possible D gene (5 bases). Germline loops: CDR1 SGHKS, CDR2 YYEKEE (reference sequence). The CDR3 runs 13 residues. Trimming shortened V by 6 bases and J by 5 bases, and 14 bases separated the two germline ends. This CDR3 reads CASTLRGGTEAFF. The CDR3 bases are TGTGCCAGCACCCTGAGGGGAGGAACTGAAGCTTTCTTT.

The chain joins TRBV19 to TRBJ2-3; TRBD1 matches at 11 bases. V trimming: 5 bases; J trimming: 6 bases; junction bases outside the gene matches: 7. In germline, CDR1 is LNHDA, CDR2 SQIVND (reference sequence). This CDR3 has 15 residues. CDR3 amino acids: CASSPGQGEGDTQYF. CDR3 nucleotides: TGTGCCAGTAGTCCGGGACAGGGGGAGGGGGATACGCAGTATTTT.

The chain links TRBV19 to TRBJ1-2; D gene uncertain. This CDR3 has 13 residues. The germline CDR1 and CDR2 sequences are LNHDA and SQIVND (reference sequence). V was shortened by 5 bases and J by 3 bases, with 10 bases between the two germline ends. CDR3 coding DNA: TGTGCCAGTAGTTCGGCAGGATACTATGGCTACACCTTC. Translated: CASSSAGYYGYTF.

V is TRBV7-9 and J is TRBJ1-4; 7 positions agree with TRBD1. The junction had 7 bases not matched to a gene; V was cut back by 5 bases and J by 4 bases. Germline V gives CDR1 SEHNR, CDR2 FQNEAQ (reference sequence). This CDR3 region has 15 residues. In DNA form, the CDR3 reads TGTGCCAGCAGCCGCGTCAGGGGGGATAATGAAAAACTGTTTTTT. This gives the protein CASSRVRGDNEKLFF.

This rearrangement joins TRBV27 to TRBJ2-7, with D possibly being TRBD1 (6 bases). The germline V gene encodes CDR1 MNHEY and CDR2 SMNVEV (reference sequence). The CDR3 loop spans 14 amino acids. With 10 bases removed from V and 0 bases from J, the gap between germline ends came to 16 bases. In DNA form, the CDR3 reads TGTGCCACCGCGCCGACAGGACCCTCCTACGAGCAGTACTTC. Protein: CATAPTGPSYEQYF.

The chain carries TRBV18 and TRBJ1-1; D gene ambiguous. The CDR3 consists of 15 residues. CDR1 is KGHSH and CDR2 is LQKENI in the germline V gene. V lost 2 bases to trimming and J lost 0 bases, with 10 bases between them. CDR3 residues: CASSPRRYMNTEAFF. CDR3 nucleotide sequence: TGTGCCAGCTCACCAAGGAGGTACATGAACACTGAAGCTTTCTTT.

DNA of the CDR3: TGTGCCAGCTCAAGGGATGGGGGCTTTGGCGGGAGTGCATATGAGCAGTTCTTC. Translation: CASSRDGGFGGSAYEQFF. J is TRBJ2-1 and V is TRBV18; D perhaps matches TRBD2 (7 bases). Between the trimmed V and J ends, which lost 5 bases and 8 bases, there was a span of 28 bases. Germline values: CDR1 KGHSH, CDR2 LQKENI. The CDR3 length is 18 residues.